The clone carrying this TCR beta chain appeared a few times. The source of the sample is a study of T-cell memory formation after mild COVID-19. TCR alpha and TCR beta cDNA libraries carrying sample barcodes and UMIs came from 5'RACE with constant-segment primers. One entry per CDR3 protein results from TCRdb running MiXCR on the 5' RACE reads. The sample has just under 550,000 distinct CDR3 sequences; roughly 20% are singletons. Germline assignment: CDR1 DFQATT and CDR2 SNEGSKA (reference sequence). CDR3 length equals 14 residues. Trimming stripped 2 bases from V and 4 bases from J, with 14 bases between.

The sequence was collected from an adult woman who had mild COVID-19 (a few samples of this study predate the infection). Cell type and time point are not known. Sequencing was done on a sample of PBMCs or a T cell subset sorted from them (not recorded which). This chain connects TRBV20-1 to TRBJ1-1; TRBD1 is a possible D gene (6 bases). Here the CDR3 reads CSARTYRVRTEAFF. The CDR3 DNA sequence: TGCAGTGCTAGAACCTACAGGGTCCGCACTGAAGCTTTCTTT.